The next 19 T cell receptor beta chains were all read from a single sample in a study of somatic mutations in cytotoxic T cells in rheumatoid arthritis (dated by TCRdb to the late 2010s). Library preparation was by the immunoSEQ multiplex PCR assay. TCRdb carries this immuneACCESS record with in-frame sequences only. Its versions omit some clonotypes, under half of them owing to an unresolved V gene in the studies checked, with the rest unexplained. The sample has roughly 20,000 clones on record, around 68% of them singletons. The ten biggest clones cover 5.3% of the sample. Sequencing input: CD8+ T cells sorted from blood. The receptors were gathered from a man between 60 and 75 years old in good health.

This clone was counted a single time. This chain links TRBV6-5 with TRBJ2-1, with D possibly TRBD2 on 5 matching bases. The V gene lost 0 bases and the J gene lost 8 bases, with 11 bases spanning the gap. There are 14 residues in the CDR3. From germline, CDR1 is MNHEY and CDR2 SVGAGI. In nucleotides, the CDR3 is TGTGCCAGCAGTTACTCGATTAACGGGGATGAGCAGTTCTTC. The encoded protein is CASSYSINGDEQFF.

The chain recombines TRBV2 with TRBJ2-4; 7 bases map to TRBD1. V trimming: 9 bases; J trimming: 2 bases; junction bases outside the gene matches: 1. The CDR3 is 12 residues long. From germline, CDR1 is SNHLY and CDR2 FYNNEI. CDR3 coding DNA: TGTGCCAGGGGACAGACCAAAAACATTCAGTACTTC. It is translated as CARGQTKNIQYF.

This clone was seen a few times. This chain joins TRBV4-3 and TRBJ2-7; tentatively, D is TRBD1 (6 bases). V dropped 2 bases and J dropped 6 bases, with 11 bases sitting between them. CDR1 and CDR2 from the germline V gene are LGHNA and YSLEER. The CDR3 runs to 13 residues. The CDR3 reads CASSQYREREQYF. Here the CDR3 DNA reads TGCGCCAGCAGCCAATACAGGGAACGCGAGCAGTACTTC.

This clone occurred once. The J gene is TRBJ1-2, the V gene TRBV19, with D possibly TRBD1 on 6 matching bases. This CDR3 comprises 15 residues. Germline lookup yields CDR1 LNHDA and CDR2 SQIVND (reference sequence). V shed 2 bases and J shed 6 bases, with 16 bases lying between them. This CDR3 is CASSIIAVAGDGYTF. In DNA, the CDR3 is TGTGCCAGTAGTATAATTGCGGTGGCAGGGGATGGCTACACCTTC.

Written as DNA, the CDR3 is TGTGCCAGTAGTGATCAGGGGGTCAATCAGCCCCAGCATTTT. Translation: CASSDQGVNQPQHF. The chain uses TRBV19 and TRBJ1-5, with 7 positions matching TRBD1. Germline V gives CDR1 LNHDA, CDR2 SQIVND (reference sequence). Germline trimming cut 5 bases from V and 3 bases from J; bases unmatched to any gene: 4. The CDR3 length is 14 residues.

The CDR3 is CASSLRQGANTEAFF. CDR3 DNA sequence: TGTGCCAGCAGCTTAAGGCAGGGGGCGAACACTGAAGCTTTCTTT. The chain couples TRBV7-9 to TRBJ1-1; 8 nucleotides align to TRBD1. CDR1 is SEHNR, CDR2 FQNEAQ, per germline (reference sequence). CDR3 length: 15 amino acids. V lost 2 bases, J lost 1 base, and 3 bases stayed unmatched.

The V and J genes are TRBV7-6 and TRBJ2-3, with 8 positions matching TRBD2. This CDR3 has 16 amino acids. Germline loops: CDR1 SGHVS, CDR2 FNYEAQ. The junction had 13 bases not matched to a gene; V was cut back by 5 bases and J by 6 bases. The CDR3 loop is CASSTREGGSPDTQYF. In DNA, the CDR3 is TGTGCCAGCAGCACCCGGGAGGGCGGGTCCCCGGATACGCAGTATTTT.

This chain joins TRBV18 and TRBJ2-7; 8 bases agree with TRBD1. CDR1 is KGHSH, CDR2 LQKENI, per germline. CDR3 length: 15 amino acids. V lost 0 bases to trimming and J lost 5 bases; unmatched junction nucleotides: 6. CDR3 loop: CASSPPRTGSHEQYF. The CDR3 nucleotides are TGTGCCAGCTCACCACCGCGGACAGGGAGCCACGAGCAGTACTTC. The variable domain in full, completed from reference TRBV18 and TRBJ2-7, reads NAGVMQNPRHLVRRRGQEARLRCSPMKGHSHVYWYRQLPEEGLKFMVYLQKENIIDESGMPKERFSAEFPKEGPSILRIQQVVRGDSAAYFCASSPPRTGSHEQYFGPGTRLTVT.

This chain uses TRBV18 with TRBJ2-1; 11 positions agree with TRBD2. CDR1 is KGHSH and CDR2 is LQKENI in the germline V gene. The CDR3 consists of 21 residues. V lost 4 bases to trimming and J lost 3 bases; unmatched junction nucleotides: 20. This CDR3 reads CASSRPGTSGAQPLNYNEQFF. In DNA, the CDR3 is TGTGCCAGCTCACGACCGGGGACTAGCGGAGCCCAACCATTGAACTACAATGAGCAGTTCTTC.

The V gene is TRBV4-1, the J gene TRBJ1-5; tentatively, D is TRBD1 (5 bases). Germline-derived CDR1 and CDR2 are MGHRA and YSYEKL. The V end lost 4 bases, the J end lost 0 bases, and 10 bases lay between the germline ends. CDR3 size: 15 residues. CDR3: CASSPRTNSNQPQHF. The CDR3 region has the DNA TGCGCCAGCAGCCCTCGGACAAATAGCAATCAGCCCCAGCATTTT.

This clone has just a few counts. The chain carries TRBV18 and TRBJ2-1; D uncertain. The V end lost 5 bases, the J end lost 5 bases, and 4 bases lay between the germline ends. Germline CDR1 reads KGHSH; CDR2 reads LQKENI. The CDR3 has 11 amino acids. This CDR3 is CASSINNEQFF. CDR3 nucleotides: TGTGCCAGCTCAATCAACAATGAGCAGTTCTTC.

The V and J genes are TRBV14 and TRBJ2-7; tentative D call: TRBD2 (6 bases). Trimming stripped 0 bases from V and 3 bases from J, with 15 bases between. Germline assignment: CDR1 SGHDN and CDR2 FVKESK. There are 16 residues in the CDR3. The CDR3: CASSQERDLSFYEQYF. Here the CDR3 DNA reads TGTGCCAGCAGCCAAGAGCGGGACCTCTCCTTCTACGAGCAGTACTTC.

V usage is TRBV10-3 and J usage is TRBJ2-7; D is possibly TRBD1 (6 bases). With 3 bases removed from V and 3 bases from J, the gap between germline ends came to 12 bases. The V gene's germline CDR1 is ENHRY and CDR2 SYGVKD. This CDR3 region has 14 residues. CDR3 region: CAISEEGVRYEQYF. In nucleotides, the CDR3 is TGTGCCATCAGTGAAGAGGGGGTCCGCTACGAGCAGTACTTC.

This chain joins TRBV9 and TRBJ1-1; D remains ambiguous. Germline V CDR1 and CDR2: SGDLS, YYNGEE. Deletions cut 4 bases from V and 1 base from J, with 8 bases between. There are 13 residues in the CDR3. DNA of the CDR3: TGTGCCAGCAGCCCACCCGGGAACACTGAAGCTTTCTTT. Translation: CASSPPGNTEAFF. Complete variable domain (other parts from reference TRBV9 and TRBJ1-1): DSGVTQTPKHLITATGQRVTLRCSPRSGDLSVYWYQQSLDQGLQFLIQYYNGEERAKGNILERFSAQQFPDLHSELNLSSLELGDSALYFCASSPPGNTEAFFGQGTRLTVV.

The J gene is TRBJ2-3, the V gene TRBV19; D is ambiguous. The germline CDR1 and CDR2 sequences are LNHDA and SQIVND (reference sequence). Trimming took 8 bases from V and 4 from J, leaving 7 bases between them. The CDR3 runs to 11 residues. The CDR3 spells CASLSADTQYF. CDR3 coding DNA: TGTGCCAGTTTGAGCGCAGATACGCAGTATTTT. Variable domain in full (rest from reference TRBV19 and TRBJ2-3): DGGITQSPKYLFRKEGQNVTLSCEQNLNHDAMYWYRQDPGQGLRLIYYSQIVNDFQKGDIAEGYSVSREKKESFPLTVTSAQKNPTAFYLCASLSADTQYFGPGTRLTVL.

This chain joins TRBV19 and TRBJ2-4, with D hard to call. This CDR3 is built from 15 residues. V lost 2 bases, J lost 2 bases, and 10 bases lay in between. The V gene's germline CDR1 is LNHDA and CDR2 SQIVND (reference sequence). CDR3 coding DNA: TGTGCCAGTAGTATAATCCAGTCCCCCAAAAACATTCAGTACTTC. Its protein product is CASSIIQSPKNIQYF. The variable domain in full, completed from reference TRBV19 and TRBJ2-4, reads DGGITQSPKYLFRKEGQNVTLSCEQNLNHDAMYWYRQDPGQGLRLIYYSQIVNDFQKGDIAEGYSVSREKKESFPLTVTSAQKNPTAFYLCASSIIQSPKNIQYFGAGTRLSVL.

V usage is TRBV5-1 and J usage is TRBJ1-4; 8 bases are a match to TRBD1. V trimming: 4 bases; J trimming: 7 bases; junction bases outside the gene matches: 12. Germline V gene sequence: CDR1 SGHRS, CDR2 YFSETQ. CDR3 length: 16 amino acids. CDR3 sequence: CASSNRGQGGVEKLFF. CDR3 bases: TGCGCCAGCAGCAACCGAGGACAGGGCGGCGTTGAAAAACTGTTTTTT.

The chain uses TRBV7-6 and TRBJ2-1; D possibly corresponds to TRBD2 (5 bases). The germline V gene encodes CDR1 SGHVS and CDR2 FNYEAQ. The CDR3 loop spans 12 amino acids. Trimming took 9 bases from V and 9 from J, leaving 15 bases between them. The CDR3 region has the DNA TGTGCCAGTGGGCTAGCACGGTTTGAGCAGTTCTTC. It yields the protein CASGLARFEQFF.

The rearrangement links TRBV5-1 to TRBJ2-7, with TRBD1 as a possible D gene (5 bases). CDR3 length equals 13 residues. Germline loops: CDR1 SGHRS, CDR2 YFSETQ. V shed 5 bases and J shed 2 bases, with 11 bases lying between them. CDR3: CASSGQGAYEQYF. CDR3 DNA sequence: TGCGCCAGCAGTGGGCAGGGCGCCTACGAGCAGTACTTC. Full variable domain (rest looked up from reference TRBV5-1 and TRBJ2-7): KAGVTQTPRYLIKTRGQQVTLSCSPISGHRSVSWYQQTPGQGLQFLFEYFSETQRNKGNFPGRFSGRQFSNSRSEMNVSTLELGDSALYLCASSGQGAYEQYFGPGTRLTVT.